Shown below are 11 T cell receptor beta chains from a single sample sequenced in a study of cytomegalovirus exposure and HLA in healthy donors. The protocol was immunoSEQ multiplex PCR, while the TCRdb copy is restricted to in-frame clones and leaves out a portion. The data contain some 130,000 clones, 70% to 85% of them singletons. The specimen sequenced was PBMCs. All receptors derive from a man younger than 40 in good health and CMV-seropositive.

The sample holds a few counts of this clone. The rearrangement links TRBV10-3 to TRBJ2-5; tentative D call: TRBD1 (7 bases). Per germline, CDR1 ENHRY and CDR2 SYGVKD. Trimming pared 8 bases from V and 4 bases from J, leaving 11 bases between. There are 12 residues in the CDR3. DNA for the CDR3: TGTGCCATCGCGCAGGGGGGAGAGACCCAGTACTTC. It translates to CAIAQGGETQYF.

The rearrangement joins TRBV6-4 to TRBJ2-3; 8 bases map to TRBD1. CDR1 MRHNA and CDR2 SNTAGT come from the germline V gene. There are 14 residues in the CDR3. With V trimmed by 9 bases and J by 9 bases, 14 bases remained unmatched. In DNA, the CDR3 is TGTGCCAGGCTTTGTCCCGGGACAGGAACCACGCAGTATTTT. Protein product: CARLCPGTGTTQYF.

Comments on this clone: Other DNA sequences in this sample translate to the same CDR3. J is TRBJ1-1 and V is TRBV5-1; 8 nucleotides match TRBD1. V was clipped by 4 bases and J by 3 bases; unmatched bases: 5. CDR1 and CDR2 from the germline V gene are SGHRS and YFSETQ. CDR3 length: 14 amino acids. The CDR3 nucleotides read TGCGCCAGCAGCGGAGCAGGGGGCTACACTGAAGCTTTCTTT. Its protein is CASSGAGGYTEAFF.

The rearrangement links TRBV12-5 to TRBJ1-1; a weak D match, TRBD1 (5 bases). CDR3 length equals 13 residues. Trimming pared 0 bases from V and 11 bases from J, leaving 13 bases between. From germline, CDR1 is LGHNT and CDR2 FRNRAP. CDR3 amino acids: CASGLVGGEGAFF. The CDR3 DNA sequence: TGTGCTAGTGGTTTGGTGGGAGGGGAGGGCGCTTTCTTT.

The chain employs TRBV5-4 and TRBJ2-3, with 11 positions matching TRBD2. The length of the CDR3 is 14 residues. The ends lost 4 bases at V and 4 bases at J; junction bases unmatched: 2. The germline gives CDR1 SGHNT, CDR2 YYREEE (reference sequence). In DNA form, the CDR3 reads TGTGCCAGCAGCCCGGGACTAGCGGCAGATACGCAGTATTTT. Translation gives CASSPGLAADTQYF.

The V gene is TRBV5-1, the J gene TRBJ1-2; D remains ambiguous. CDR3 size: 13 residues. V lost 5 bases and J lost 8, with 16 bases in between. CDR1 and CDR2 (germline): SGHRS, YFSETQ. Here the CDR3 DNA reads TGCGCCAGCAGGGCTCCGGGTCCCGAAGGCTACACCTTC. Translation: CASRAPGPEGYTF.

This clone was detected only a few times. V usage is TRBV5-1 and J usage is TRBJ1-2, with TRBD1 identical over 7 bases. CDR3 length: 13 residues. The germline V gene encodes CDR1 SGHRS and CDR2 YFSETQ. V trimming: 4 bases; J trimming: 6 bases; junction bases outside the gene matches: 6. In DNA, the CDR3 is TGCGCCAGCAGCCCTACAGGGGAGAATGGCTACACCTTC. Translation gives CASSPTGENGYTF.

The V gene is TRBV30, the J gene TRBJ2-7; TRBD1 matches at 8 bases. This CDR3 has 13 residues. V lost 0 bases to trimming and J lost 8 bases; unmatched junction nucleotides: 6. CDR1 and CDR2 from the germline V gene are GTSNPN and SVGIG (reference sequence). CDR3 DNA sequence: TGTGCCTGGAGTGTAGATCCAGGGGGCCAGCAGTACTTC. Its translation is CAWSVDPGGQQYF.

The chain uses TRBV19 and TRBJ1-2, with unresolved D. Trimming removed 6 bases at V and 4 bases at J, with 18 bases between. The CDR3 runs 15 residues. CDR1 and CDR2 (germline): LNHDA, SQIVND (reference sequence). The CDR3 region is CASRYTALNGYGYTF. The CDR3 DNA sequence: TGTGCCAGTAGGTATACAGCTCTTAACGGCTATGGCTACACCTTC.

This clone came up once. DNA of the CDR3: TGTGCCAGCAGCGATCCGCGGGGCAGGGAGGGTGAGGGCTACACCTTC. Translated, it gives CASSDPRGREGEGYTF. This rearrangement joins TRBV5-6 to TRBJ1-2, with D possibly matching TRBD1 (5 bases). The CDR3 consists of 16 residues. V lost 4 bases to trimming and J lost 8 bases, with 24 bases between them. Germline-derived CDR1 and CDR2 are SGHDT and YYEEEE.

CDR3 region: CASSLGPAGGPNYGYTF. CDR3 bases: TGCGCCAGCAGCTTGGGACCCGCAGGGGGCCCCAACTATGGCTACACCTTC. J is TRBJ1-2 and V is TRBV5-1; TRBD1 matches at 8 bases. After removal of 0 bases from V and 2 bases from J, the junction contained 9 bases not matched to a gene. The CDR3 extends over 17 amino acids. CDR1 and CDR2 (germline): SGHRS, YFSETQ.